This T cell receptor beta chain was sequenced during a study of shared clonotypes between healthy human individuals. General observations from the study: Sampling covered blood only; tissue repertoires likely differ. An effect of sequencing depth on clonotype sharing among donors was expected. Compared with memory subsets, naive subsets generally had larger estimated richness.

Here immunoSEQ multiplex PCR was the method, and the copy in TCRdb shows in-frame clones only, minus some. Of around 1.9 million clones in the sample, approximately 94% are singletons; the top ten hold 1.5% to 2%. Naive-designated CD8 cells lacked CD45RO, were positively enriched for CCR7, and omitted terminally differentiated effector memory CD45RA+ cells. As to this clone: Its antigen is as yet unknown.

V was cut by 3 bases and J by 2 bases, with 11 bases left in between. CDR3 size: 14 residues. Germline-derived CDR1 and CDR2 are MNHEY and SMNVEV (reference sequence). This receptor was taken from a man between 18 and 35 years old in good health. Some clones in this sample may be carry-over from other donors' samples. This chain connects TRBV27 to TRBJ2-7; perhaps TRBD2 as D (6 bases). Sequencing was done on a sample of naive CD8+ T cells from PBMCs. The CDR3 is CASSFKGGAYEQYF. The CDR3, as DNA: TGTGCCAGCAGTTTTAAGGGAGGCGCCTACGAGCAGTACTTC.